These T cell receptor beta chains were read from a single sample in a study of T cells in Graves' hyperthyroidism and ophthalmopathy. TCRdb ran MiXCR on the multiplex PCR reads and lists one entry per CDR3 protein. The table lists 620,000 or so distinct CDR3 sequences, roughly 15% of them singletons, with approximately 12% in the top ten. Material: blood. Receptors originate from a woman aged 50 to 60 with Graves' ophthalmopathy. Each CDR3 is given with its conserved first and last residue. A D gene is named only where the DNA matches it firmly. Not every row has a clone size; where given, it reads once, few, many or a size class.

V,D,J,size,DNA,CDR3
TRBV29-1,.,TRBJ1-5,.,TGCAGCGTACTACAGCAACCCGATCAGCCCCAGCATTTT,CSVLQQPDQPQHF
TRBV7-9,TRBD2,TRBJ2-1,once,TGTGCCAGCAGCTTAGTCCCCCGACTAGCGGGAGAACACTACAATGAGCAGTTCTTC,CASSLVPRLAGEHYNEQFF
TRBV28,.,TRBJ1-5,many,TGTGCCAGCAGCAAGAGGGGGATTCAGCCCCAGCATTTT,CASSKRGIQPQHF
TRBV15,.,TRBJ1-2,.,TGTGCCACCAGCAGAGATCGCCTAATAGGATATGGCTACACCTTC,CATSRDRLIGYGYTF
TRBV7-3,TRBD1,TRBJ2-3,many,TGTGCCAGCAGCCAATTGGGACAGAGCACAGATACGCAGTATTTT,CASSQLGQSTDTQYF
TRBV28,TRBD1,TRBJ2-2,many,TGTGCCAGCAGTTTTGGGTTTCGCCCCGCCGGGACAGGGACCGGGGAGCTGTTTTTT,CASSFGFRPAGTGTGELFF
TRBV15,.,TRBJ2-7,many,TGTGCCACCAGCGCCAGGCCGGGCTACGAGCAGTACTTC,CATSARPGYEQYF
TRBV11-2,.,TRBJ2-2,few,TGTGCCAGCAGCTTAGATTTAGTGGGCACTCGGCTGTTTTTT,CASSLDLVGTRLFF
TRBV12-3/TRBV12-4,TRBD1,TRBJ1-6,.,TGTGCCAGCAGTTTTCAACAGGGGGTCTCACCCCTCCACTTT,CASSFQQGVSPLHF
TRBV7-3,.,TRBJ1-6,few,TGTGCCAGCAGCTTAGGAGCCAGGTCCTATAATTCACCCCTCCACTTT,CASSLGARSYNSPLHF